These 3 T cell receptor beta chains were all obtained from the same sample, sequenced in a study of radiotherapy plus CTLA-4 blockade in lung cancer. Libraries were prepared by immunoSEQ multiplex PCR; TCRdb keeps only in-frame clonotypes and omits some of them. This sample has about 88,000 clones, with 60% to 80% found just once. The material was peripheral blood, obtained from a patient treated with radiotherapy plus ipilimumab. The receptor set was obtained from a human donor with non-small cell lung cancer that progressed on radiotherapy plus ipilimumab.

The chain is built from TRBV7-2 and TRBJ1-4; tentatively, D is TRBD1 (5 bases). Trimming removed 4 bases at V and 6 bases at J, with 9 bases between. This CDR3 spans 13 amino acids. CDR1 SGHTA and CDR2 FQGNSA come from the germline V gene. As DNA, the CDR3 is TGTGCCAGCAGCTCCCGACAGCATGAAAAACTGTTTTTT. Its translation: CASSSRQHEKLFF.

The V call is TRBV15, the J call TRBJ2-7; 7 bases are shared with TRBD1. CDR1 and CDR2 from the germline V gene are LNHNV and YYDKDF (reference sequence). The CDR3 has 15 residues. V dropped 0 bases and J dropped 3; count of bases not matched to a gene: 5. The CDR3 DNA reads TGTGCCACCAGCAGAGATCTAGGGACAGTCTACGAGCAGTACTTC. Protein sequence: CATSRDLGTVYEQYF.

J is TRBJ1-2 and V is TRBV5-6; D is perhaps TRBD1 (5 bases). Germline V gene lookup returns CDR1 SGHDT and CDR2 YYEEEE. The CDR3 extends over 14 amino acids. The V end was cut by 1 base, the J end by 0 bases, with 7 bases between. The CDR3 DNA reads TGTGCCAGCAGCTTGCAGGGAGCTAACTATGGCTACACCTTC. Encoded protein: CASSLQGANYGYTF.